Shown below are 15 T cell receptor beta chains from a single sample sequenced in a study of cytomegalovirus exposure and HLA in healthy donors. The PCR ran on 60 Vbeta and 13 Jbeta primers. The protocol was immunoSEQ multiplex PCR, while the TCRdb copy is restricted to in-frame clones and leaves out a portion. This sample's table reports about 110,000 clones. The sample was PBMCs. These receptors all come from a man aged 25-40 years in good health and CMV-seronegative.

The rearrangement links TRBV7-9 to TRBJ1-6, with D perhaps TRBD1 (5 bases). The germline V and J ends were trimmed by 5 bases and 6 bases, with 14 bases remaining between them. There are 15 residues in the CDR3. Germline lookup yields CDR1 SEHNR and CDR2 FQNEAQ (reference sequence). CDR3 amino acids: CASSPQAGSNSPLHF. DNA of the CDR3: TGTGCCAGCAGCCCCCAGGCAGGGTCTAATTCACCCCTCCACTTT.

V and J are TRBV5-1 and TRBJ2-1; 12 nucleotides align to TRBD2. The CDR3 length is 15 residues. In germline, CDR1 is SGHRS, CDR2 YFSETQ. J was trimmed by 10 bases and V by 4 bases; bases with no gene match: 9. CDR3 region: CASSQSSGGAGEQFF. The CDR3, as DNA: TGCGCCAGCAGCCAATCTAGCGGGGGGGCGGGGGAGCAGTTCTTC. Using reference TRBV5-1 and TRBJ2-1 for the parts outside the CDR3, the full variable domain is KAGVTQTPRYLIKTRGQQVTLSCSPISGHRSVSWYQQTPGQGLQFLFEYFSETQRNKGNFPGRFSGRQFSNSRSEMNVSTLELGDSALYLCASSQSSGGAGEQFFGPGTRLTVL.

This rearrangement joins TRBV18 to TRBJ2-7, with 9 bases matching TRBD2. The CDR3 is made up of 16 amino acids. V gave up 6 bases and J gave up 3 bases; unmatched junction bases: 12. The germline CDR1 and CDR2 sequences are KGHSH and LQKENI. CDR3: CASSTRLAGPVYEQYF. In DNA, the CDR3 is TGTGCCAGCTCGACGAGGCTAGCGGGGCCCGTCTACGAGCAGTACTTC.

This CDR3 reads CASSPDRASETQYF. As DNA, the CDR3 is TGTGCCAGCAGCCCAGACAGGGCATCAGAGACCCAGTACTTC. This chain connects TRBV6-4 to TRBJ2-5; 7 bases line up with TRBD1. The CDR3 covers 14 residues. The trim removed 6 bases at V and 4 bases at J, leaving 8 bases unmatched. CDR1 and CDR2 from the germline V gene are MRHNA and SNTAGT.

This chain uses TRBV6-6 with TRBJ2-7, with TRBD1 matching 11 bases. CDR1 is MNHNY, CDR2 SVGAGI, per germline (reference sequence). V trimming: 7 bases; J trimming: 3 bases; junction bases outside the gene matches: 8. The CDR3 is 15 amino acids. This CDR3 is CASTIDGTGGYEQYF. The CDR3 nucleotides are TGTGCCAGCACCATCGACGGGACAGGGGGCTACGAGCAGTACTTC.

A word on this clone: The junction shows a germline mismatch at one end, possibly a read error. J is TRBJ2-7 and V is TRBV2; TRBD1 matches at 7 bases. The CDR3 is made up of 12 amino acids. Germline CDR1 and CDR2: SNHLY and FYNNEI. CDR3 sequence reads: CASSVLTGATPF. DNA of the CDR3: TGTGCCAGCAGTGTTCTCACAGGGGCGACCCCTTTC.

The chain uses TRBV10-3 and TRBJ1-1, with D tentatively TRBD1 (6 bases). CDR1 is ENHRY, CDR2 SYGVKD, per germline. The CDR3 runs to 15 residues. Between the trimmed V and J ends, which lost 4 bases and 1 base, there was a span of 13 bases. CDR3 region: CAISGGRGSNTEAFF. The CDR3 bases are TGTGCCATCAGTGGGGGCAGGGGCTCGAACACTGAAGCTTTCTTT.

The V gene is TRBV30, the J gene TRBJ1-2, with 9 bases lining up with TRBD1. This CDR3 region has 15 residues. V lost 1 base to trimming and J lost 0 bases; unmatched junction nucleotides: 3. The V gene's germline CDR1 is GTSNPN and CDR2 SVGIG (reference sequence). CDR3 protein: CAWSADRGANYGYTF. In nucleotides, the CDR3 is TGTGCCTGGAGTGCGGACAGGGGAGCTAACTATGGCTACACCTTC.

The rearrangement joins TRBV7-6 to TRBJ2-1; 11 bases agree with TRBD1. The germline V gene encodes CDR1 SGHVS and CDR2 FNYEAQ. CDR3 length: 17 amino acids. V lost 1 base and J lost 3; bases outside the gene matches: 5. The CDR3 DNA reads TGTGCCAGCAGCTTAGAGAGTGGGACAGGGGGCTACAATGAGCAGTTCTTC. It yields the protein CASSLESGTGGYNEQFF.

The genes are TRBV9 and TRBJ2-5, with D perhaps matching TRBD1 (6 bases). The CDR3 length is 14 residues. Trimming took off 0 bases at V and 1 base at J, with 7 bases between the two ends. The germline V gene encodes CDR1 SGDLS and CDR2 YYNGEE. The CDR3 DNA follows: TGTGCCAGCAGCGTAGCGGACAGCCAAGAGACCCAGTACTTC. It translates to CASSVADSQETQYF.

CDR3 in DNA: TGTGCCAGCAGTCGGGACATCGGAGAGACCCAGTACTTC. This gives the protein CASSRDIGETQYF. The gene calls are TRBV6-4 and TRBJ2-5; a weak D match, TRBD1 (6 bases). The CDR3 runs 13 residues. Between the trimmed V and J ends, which lost 5 bases and 4 bases, there was a span of 11 bases. In germline, CDR1 is MRHNA, CDR2 SNTAGT.

The chain combines TRBV5-1 with TRBJ1-2; 9 bases align to TRBD1. The germline V gene has CDR1 SGHRS and CDR2 YFSETQ. CDR3 length: 14 amino acids. J gave up 5 bases and V 0 bases, and 2 bases lay outside the gene matches. The DNA for the CDR3 is TGCGCCAGCAGCTTGGGGACAGGGGATTATGGCTACACCTTC. This translates into CASSLGTGDYGYTF.

As to this clone: This sample also contains other DNA sequences that code for the same CDR3. V usage is TRBV7-2 and J usage is TRBJ1-1; D is uncertain. Germline V gives CDR1 SGHTA, CDR2 FQGNSA. This CDR3 comprises 13 residues. V was pared by 1 base and J by 2 bases, with 5 bases between. As DNA, the CDR3 is TGTGCCAGCAGCTTAGTAATTAACACTGAAGCTTTCTTT. Residues: CASSLVINTEAFF.

V is TRBV18 and J is TRBJ2-1; 9 bases fit TRBD2. Germline V gene sequence: CDR1 KGHSH, CDR2 LQKENI. CDR3 length: 15 amino acids. The trim removed 3 bases at V and 7 bases at J, leaving 7 bases unmatched. CDR3 loop: CASSPSSGGRNEQFF. In nucleotides, the CDR3 is TGTGCCAGCTCACCCTCCAGCGGGGGGAGGAATGAGCAGTTCTTC.

The rearrangement links TRBV4-3 to TRBJ2-5; 9 bases fit TRBD1. V gave up 3 bases and J gave up 5 bases; unmatched junction bases: 4. Germline lookup yields CDR1 LGHNA and CDR2 YSLEER. This CDR3 contains 14 residues. The CDR3 nucleotides read TGCGCCAGCAGCCACCGGACAGGGGAGGAGACCCAGTACTTC. Translating gives CASSHRTGEETQYF.